The 20 T cell receptor beta chains below all came from one sample that was sequenced in a study of a mutant IDH1 vaccine in newly diagnosed glioma. For these TCRs, the target antigens are not known. Profiling relied on immunoSEQ multiplex PCR, and the TCRdb table lists in-frame clones only, not all of them. The data contain about 72,000 clones, roughly 84% of them singletons. The time point was: week 35, safety follow-up. Every vaccine dose comprised 300 ug of mutant IDH1 20-mer peptide plus topical imiquimod. The specimen comprised PBMCs, sampled from a glioma patient whose treatment included an IDH1 peptide vaccine. Source of these receptors: a man younger than 35 with glioma.

In the case of this clone: This CDR3 is also generated by other DNA sequences in the sample. This chain links TRBV5-1 with TRBJ1-1; D is undetermined. CDR1 SGHRS and CDR2 YFSETQ come from the germline V gene. The CDR3 runs to 15 residues. Trimming took off 0 bases at V and 0 bases at J, with 9 bases between the two ends. CDR3 DNA sequence: TGCGCCAGCAGCTTGGATCTGGGGATGAACACTGAAGCTTTCTTT. It specifies CASSLDLGMNTEAFF.

The V gene is TRBV6-1, the J gene TRBJ1-2, with D maybe TRBD1 (5 bases). CDR1 and CDR2 (germline): MNHNS, SASEGT. This CDR3 spans 15 amino acids. V was clipped by 7 bases and J by 5 bases, with 20 bases between them. CDR3 DNA: TGTGCCAGCACCTTGCGCAGGGAGGGCGGGTATGGCTACACCTTC. Translation gives CASTLRREGGYGYTF.

This clone is a singleton in its sample. J is TRBJ2-7 and V is TRBV19; 7 positions agree with TRBD1. Germline lookup yields CDR1 LNHDA and CDR2 SQIVND (reference sequence). The J segment lost 7 bases and the V segment lost 4 bases, leaving 10 bases of the junction unmatched. This CDR3 comprises 14 residues. The CDR3 reads CASSRYDRVGEQYF. CDR3 in DNA: TGTGCCAGTAGTAGGTATGACAGGGTGGGAGAGCAGTACTTC.

The chain carries TRBV9 and TRBJ2-7; D may be TRBD2 (6 bases). Germline lookup yields CDR1 SGDLS and CDR2 YYNGEE. CDR3 length: 13 amino acids. V lost 0 bases to trimming and J lost 7 bases, with 11 bases between them. CDR3 nucleotides: TGTGCCAGCAGCGTAGCTGTCGGGGGAGAGCAGTACTTC. Encoded protein: CASSVAVGGEQYF.

This clone was counted only a few times. The rearrangement uses TRBV4-3 and TRBJ1-2; weak D call: TRBD1 (6 bases). Germline V gene data show CDR1 as LGHNA and CDR2 as YSLEER. Between the trimmed V and J ends, which lost 0 bases and 8 bases, there was a span of 16 bases. CDR3 length: 15 amino acids. CDR3 coding DNA: TGCGCCAGCAGCCAAGAGTGGGGGCGCTCGGAGGGCTACACCTTC. It yields the protein CASSQEWGRSEGYTF.

The chain has TRBV14 and TRBJ1-2; TRBD1 matches at 8 bases. The CDR3 has 13 amino acids. Unmatched junction bases numbered 5, after V lost 4 bases and J lost 7 bases. Germline CDR1 and CDR2: SGHDN and FVKESK. CDR3 DNA sequence: TGTGCCAGCAGCCCGGACAGGGAGGTTGGCTACACCTTC. It yields the protein CASSPDREVGYTF.

The gene calls are TRBV4-1 and TRBJ2-1, with D possibly TRBD2 on 7 matching bases. CDR3 length equals 17 residues. Germline V gives CDR1 MGHRA, CDR2 YSYEKL. V lost 4 bases and J 2 bases, leaving 18 bases between the germline ends. This CDR3 is CASSPQRGGGPYNEQFF. CDR3 nucleotide sequence: TGCGCCAGCAGCCCCCAACGGGGCGGGGGCCCCTACAATGAGCAGTTCTTC.

This clone was picked up a small number of times. The CDR3 here is CASSLVNTGELFF. CDR3 sequence (DNA): TGTGCCAGTAGTTTAGTCAACACCGGGGAGCTGTTTTTT. V and J are TRBV19 and TRBJ2-2, with D unresolved. CDR1 is LNHDA, CDR2 SQIVND, per germline (reference sequence). The length of the CDR3 is 13 residues. Trimming took off 5 bases at V and 2 bases at J, with 6 bases between the two ends.

The rearrangement links TRBV7-9 to TRBJ2-1; possibly TRBD1 for D (6 bases). Deletions cut 5 bases from V and 11 bases from J, with 13 bases between. The CDR3 contains 12 residues. CDR1 and CDR2 from the germline V gene are SEHNR and FQNEAQ (reference sequence). CDR3 amino acids: CASSNRDTKQFF. The CDR3 bases are TGTGCCAGCAGCAACCGGGACACAAAGCAGTTCTTC.

The rearrangement joins TRBV25-1 to TRBJ1-2; no clear D. V lost 10 bases, J lost 7 bases, and 16 bases lay in between. The CDR3 is made up of 12 amino acids. Germline V gives CDR1 MGHDK, CDR2 SYGVNS. The CDR3 region has the DNA TGTGCCACCTACGGAGGGCCTCCTGGCTACACCTTC. This codes for CATYGGPPGYTF.

Here the CDR3 DNA reads TGCGCCAGCAGCCAGAGGGGGAATGGAAACACCATATATTTT. Translation gives CASSQRGNGNTIYF. The rearrangement uses TRBV4-3 and TRBJ1-3, with D perhaps TRBD1 (6 bases). Germline lookup yields CDR1 LGHNA and CDR2 YSLEER. The CDR3 totals 14 residues. Trimming stripped 3 bases from V and 3 bases from J, with 9 bases between.

The CDR3 DNA is TGTGCCAGCAGTTCTCATACGATCCGGGCCAAAGGCATTCAGTACTTC. Translated: CASSSHTIRAKGIQYF. The chain joins TRBV28 to TRBJ2-4; no firm D call. The CDR3 loop spans 16 amino acids. V was pared by 4 bases and J by 9 bases, with 22 bases between. CDR1 and CDR2 (germline): MDHEN, SYDVKM.

The V call is TRBV9, the J call TRBJ2-3; D perhaps matches TRBD2 (6 bases). Per the germline V gene, CDR1 is SGDLS and CDR2 is YYNGEE. The CDR3 is 17 residues long. The V end was cut by 2 bases, the J end by 4 bases, with 20 bases between. This CDR3 reads CASSVSLTSTLADTQYF. Written as DNA, the CDR3 is TGTGCCAGCAGCGTTAGCCTGACTAGTACCTTAGCAGATACGCAGTATTTT.

This chain connects TRBV27 to TRBJ2-1; D gene uncertain. The CDR3 is 11 residues long. V was pared by 4 bases and J by 7 bases, with 5 bases between. Germline-derived CDR1 and CDR2 are MNHEY and SMNVEV (reference sequence). This CDR3 reads CASSSRNEQFF. The CDR3 bases are TGTGCCAGCAGTTCGCGTAATGAGCAGTTCTTC.

V gene TRBV7-2 combines with J gene TRBJ2-1; D may match TRBD1 or TRBD2 (5 bases each). CDR1 is SGHTA and CDR2 is FQGNSA in the germline V gene. V lost 3 bases to trimming and J lost 7 bases, with 13 bases between them. This CDR3 is built from 14 residues. CDR3 in DNA: TGTGCCAGCAGCTTGGGACCCGCAGGTAATGAGCAGTTCTTC. Translating it yields CASSLGPAGNEQFF.

This chain uses TRBV9 with TRBJ1-4; a weak D match, TRBD1 (5 bases). The CDR3 runs 13 residues. Trimming left V 4 bases short and J 5 bases short, with 9 bases between. CDR1 is SGDLS, CDR2 YYNGEE, per germline. As DNA, the CDR3 is TGTGCCAGCAGCCCCTGGGACAATGAAAAACTGTTTTTT. It is translated as CASSPWDNEKLFF.

The chain carries TRBV7-3 and TRBJ2-3; the match to TRBD2 covers 8 bases. After removal of 1 base from V and 4 bases from J, the junction contained 10 bases not matched to a gene. The CDR3 extends over 17 amino acids. CDR1 and CDR2 from the germline V gene are SGHTA and FQGTGA. The CDR3 DNA is TGTGCCAGCAGCTTAATGGGTTCCGGCGGGGGGCCAGATACGCAGTATTTT. Translated: CASSLMGSGGGPDTQYF.

The V call is TRBV7-3, the J call TRBJ1-1, with 7 nucleotides matching TRBD1. CDR3 length: 13 residues. V shed 6 bases and J 1 base; nucleotides not matched to a gene: 2. Germline V gene data show CDR1 as SGHTA and CDR2 as FQGTGA. The chain's CDR3 is CASRRTGNTEAFF. The CDR3, as DNA: TGTGCCAGCAGGCGGACAGGGAACACTGAAGCTTTCTTT.

The chain couples TRBV6-5 to TRBJ1-2; no definite D call. V was trimmed by 2 bases and J by 4 bases, leaving 5 bases between them. Germline V CDR1 and CDR2: MNHEY, SVGAGI. This CDR3 is 12 amino acids long. CDR3 amino acids: CASSYTGYGYTF. The CDR3 nucleotides read TGTGCCAGCAGTTACACCGGCTATGGCTACACCTTC.

V is TRBV6-6 and J is TRBJ2-2, with D unclear. Germline V CDR1 and CDR2: MNHNY, SVGAGI (reference sequence). The ends were cut back, 0 bases at V and 3 bases at J, with 11 bases in the middle. The CDR3 totals 16 residues. The CDR3 reads CASSYSESGYTGELFF. The DNA for the CDR3 is TGTGCCAGCAGTTACTCGGAATCCGGTTACACCGGGGAGCTGTTTTTT.